This entry concerns a single T cell receptor (beta chain). CDR3 length: 16 amino acids. Trimming shortened V by 4 bases and J by 0 bases, and 13 bases separated the two germline ends. Germline CDR1 reads MGHRA; CDR2 reads YSYEKL. This sample was taken from a study of blood T cell repertoires in COVID-19. Turning to the study itself: Samples representing acute and convalescent COVID-19 were sourced from the United States, Italy and Spain. In each case, the material was cDNA or gDNA derived from T cells, B-cell-depleted T cells, or PBMCs.

Original analysis: The assay estimated nucleated cells by amplifying reference gene primers. The repertoire was sequenced with immunoSEQ multiplex PCR; TCRdb's copy has only in-frame clones and lacks some. For V, J and clone size, that table is used; D and trimming come from the DNA. The table lists roughly 250,000 clones, about 93% of them singletons. The clonotype comes from a man in his thirties or forties with COVID-19, enrolled during active disease. This sequence joins TRBV4-1 and TRBJ2-4; the D is unclear. The source material was peripheral blood. The CDR3 nucleotides are TGCGCCAGCAGCCCTGACTCAATGGTAGCCAAAAACATTCAGTACTTC. It translates to CASSPDSMVAKNIQYF.